This is a list of T cell receptor beta chains from one sample in a study of neurological immune-mediated disorders. TCRdb re-analysed the 5' RACE reads in MiXCR, keeping a single row per CDR3 protein. The table lists approximately 20,000 distinct CDR3 sequences, 15% of them singletons. The material sequenced was PBMCs. These TCRs come from a female donor with HTLV-1-associated myelopathy (HAM/TSP). CDR3s include the opening cysteine and the closing phenylalanine or tryptophan. Fields, in order: clone size, V gene, D gene, J gene, CDR3 protein. The D gene is left open where the match is weak. Clone size is given for some rows only: seen once, a few or many times, or a class if the clone is expanded.

>few|TRBV20-1|TRBD2|TRBJ2-4
CSAPATSAQNIQYF
>many|TRBV20-1|TRBD2|TRBJ2-1
CSARGPSGSYNEQFF
>many|TRBV7-8|.|TRBJ1-2
CASSLEPYYGYTF
>medium-sized|TRBV5-1|.|TRBJ2-1
CASSLEARNEQFF
>many|TRBV20-1|TRBD1|TRBJ1-1
CSARTGGRTEAFF
>many|TRBV20-1|.|TRBJ2-5
CSADRAGFSSETQYF
>many|TRBV7-2|.|TRBJ2-2
CASSLVSYSNTGELFF
>many|TRBV7-2|TRBD2|TRBJ2-2
CASSLVASGTGELFF
>many|TRBV20-1|.|TRBJ1-1
CSARDPPIGTEAFF
>many|TRBV5-1|.|TRBJ2-7
CASSLALDRSSSYEQYF
>many|TRBV11-2|TRBD2|TRBJ2-5
CASSFRTSGSQETQYF
>.|TRBV20-1|TRBD1|TRBJ2-7
CSATRQGALNEQYF
>many|TRBV10-3|.|TRBJ1-2
CAISLLSGNYGYTF
>many|TRBV20-1|TRBD2|TRBJ2-3
CSARGPLAGTTDTQYF
>many|TRBV6-5|.|TRBJ2-1
CASRGRQIGNEQFF
>many|TRBV20-1|TRBD1|TRBJ2-1
CSALGQASYNEQFF
>many|TRBV18|.|TRBJ2-5
CASSPPPGQMETQYF
>many|TRBV20-1|TRBD1|TRBJ2-7
CSATDLGTAPSYEQYF
>many|TRBV5-5|.|TRBJ1-4
CASSFAGATNEKLFF
>many|TRBV6-5|.|TRBJ2-5
CASKQTYAVQETQYF
>many|TRBV7-2|.|TRBJ2-3
CASRHGMKGGDTQYF
>many|TRBV20-1|.|TRBJ1-4
CSASSGVELFF
>once|TRBV29-1|.|TRBJ1-1
CSTRIEDTEAFF
>many|TRBV20-1|TRBD1|TRBJ2-5
CSAKGTGWETQYF
>many|TRBV4-1|.|TRBJ2-5
CASSQGSLGLQETQYF
>many|TRBV6-1|.|TRBJ2-2
CATGGVGRELFF
>many|TRBV28|.|TRBJ2-7
CASDGGGEQYF
>many|TRBV20-1|TRBD2|TRBJ2-3
CSAIPSPGGSYF
>many|TRBV4-2|TRBD1|TRBJ1-6
CASSQNRGETFSPLHF
>many|TRBV20-1|.|TRBJ2-7
CSASDPVGGEQYF
>many|TRBV11-2|.|TRBJ2-7
CASSSIGGARAYEQYF
>many|TRBV5-1|TRBD2|TRBJ2-1
CASSLALAGGNEQFF
>many|TRBV12-3/TRBV12-4|TRBD1|TRBJ2-1
CASSSAGTGANEQFF